These 27 T cell receptor beta chains came from one sample sequenced in a study of T cell responses to AZD1222 COVID-19 vaccine. Libraries were prepared by immunoSEQ multiplex PCR; TCRdb keeps only in-frame clonotypes and omits some of them. This table holds roughly 100,000 clones, 88% found once. Sequencing was performed on peripheral blood, taken on day 0 of AZD1222 vaccination. These receptors originate from an adult in good health.

CDR3 coding DNA: TGTGCCAGTAGTTTGCGGGGTGGAGGGGAGCTGTTTTTT. Translated: CASSLRGGGELFF. The V and J genes are TRBV19 and TRBJ2-2, with D possibly being TRBD2 (6 bases). Germline values: CDR1 LNHDA, CDR2 SQIVND (reference sequence). V was pared by 5 bases and J by 8 bases, with 12 bases between. This CDR3 spans 13 amino acids.

J is TRBJ2-2 and V is TRBV24-1, with TRBD1 identical over 7 bases. The CDR3 extends over 16 amino acids. Germline V gives CDR1 KGHDR, CDR2 SFDVKD. The V gene end was trimmed by 0 bases and the J gene end by 3 bases; junction bases not matched to a gene: 3. The CDR3 DNA follows: TGTGCCACCAGTGATTTGGGGACAGATCACACCGGGGAGCTGTTTTTT. It encodes CATSDLGTDHTGELFF.

V is TRBV12-2 and J is TRBJ1-2. TRBV12-2 counts as a pseudogene. This CDR3 contains 13 residues. The CDR3 DNA reads as TGTGCAAGTCGCTTGGTGGAATGTTATGGCTACACCTTC. Its protein product is CASRLVECYGYTF.

V and J are TRBV6-5 and TRBJ1-2; D perhaps matches TRBD1 (5 bases). This CDR3 spans 12 amino acids. Germline lookup yields CDR1 MNHEY and CDR2 SVGAGI. Trimming pared 5 bases from V and 7 bases from J, leaving 11 bases between. DNA of the CDR3: TGTGCCAGCAGTCCAGGGTATCGTGGCTACACCTTC. Translation gives CASSPGYRGYTF.

The gene calls are TRBV7-9 and TRBJ2-1; 10 bases map to TRBD2. Trimming at V came to 5 bases and at J to 4 bases, leaving 14 bases not matched to a gene. The CDR3 sequence is 18 residues long. Germline-derived CDR1 and CDR2 are SEHNR and FQNEAQ (reference sequence). The CDR3 sequence: CASSPIPRGLAEYNEQFF. CDR3 bases: TGTGCCAGCAGCCCTATACCGCGTGGACTAGCGGAATACAATGAGCAGTTCTTC.

This clone has a single count. The chain carries TRBV27 and TRBJ1-2, with 10 positions matching TRBD1. The germline V gene encodes CDR1 MNHEY and CDR2 SMNVEV (reference sequence). CDR3 length equals 15 residues. The J segment lost 6 bases and the V segment lost 5 bases, leaving 9 bases of the junction unmatched. The CDR3 protein is CASSNPYGTGDGYTF. The CDR3, as DNA: TGTGCCAGCAGTAACCCCTACGGGACAGGGGATGGCTACACCTTC.

The rearrangement uses TRBV9 and TRBJ1-4; TRBD1 aligns across 7 bases. The germline V gene has CDR1 SGDLS and CDR2 YYNGEE. The trim removed 4 bases at V and 8 bases at J, leaving 8 bases unmatched. This CDR3 comprises 14 residues. In nucleotides, the CDR3 is TGTGCCAGCAGCAGACAGGGACTAGGGGAAAAACTGTTTTTT. It is translated as CASSRQGLGEKLFF.

The chain carries TRBV5-1 and TRBJ1-6; 7 nucleotides match TRBD1. This CDR3 comprises 15 residues. The V gene's germline CDR1 is SGHRS and CDR2 YFSETQ. V dropped 2 bases and J dropped 8; count of bases not matched to a gene: 7. The CDR3 region is CASSFNGQVDSPLHF. CDR3 DNA: TGCGCCAGCAGCTTTAACGGACAGGTAGATTCACCCCTCCACTTT.

This clone showed up just a few times. The V and J genes are TRBV7-3 and TRBJ1-5; D is unclear. V was shortened by 5 bases and J by 4 bases, with 9 bases between the two germline ends. Looked up from germline, CDR1 is SGHTA and CDR2 is FQGTGA. The CDR3 length is 13 residues. CDR3 sequence (DNA): TGTGCCAGCAGCCCGGGAGCAAATCAGCCCCAGCATTTT. This gives the protein CASSPGANQPQHF. Filled out from reference TRBV7-3 and TRBJ1-5, the complete variable domain reads GAGVSQTPSNKVTEKGKYVELRCDPISGHTALYWYRQSLGQGPEFLIYFQGTGAADDSGLPNDRFFAVRPEGSVSTLKIQRTERGDSAVYLCASSPGANQPQHFGDGTRLSIL.

This rearrangement joins TRBV6-4 to TRBJ2-2; possible D gene TRBD1, 6 bases. This CDR3 is built from 16 residues. CDR1 MRHNA and CDR2 SNTAGT come from the germline V gene. Trimming shortened V by 5 bases and J by 2 bases, and 15 bases separated the two germline ends. CDR3 in DNA: TGTGCCAGCAGTTCATGGGGGCGGCCTAACACCGGGGAGCTGTTTTTT. Protein sequence: CASSSWGRPNTGELFF.

This clone was counted between two and nine times. The V and J genes are TRBV5-6 and TRBJ2-5; the D gene is possibly TRBD2 (6 bases). This CDR3 contains 13 residues. Trimming took off 1 base at V and 4 bases at J, with 8 bases between the two ends. Per germline, CDR1 SGHDT and CDR2 YYEEEE. The CDR3 region is CASSLQGGETQYF. The CDR3, as DNA: TGTGCCAGCAGCTTGCAGGGAGGAGAGACCCAGTACTTC.

This clone was seen just once. The J gene is TRBJ1-1, the V gene TRBV7-3; TRBD1 might be the D (6 bases). Germline V gene sequence: CDR1 SGHTA, CDR2 FQGTGA. Trimming removed 6 bases at V and 3 bases at J, with 14 bases between. This CDR3 spans 14 amino acids. CDR3 in amino acids: CASSVRGIDTEAFF. DNA for the CDR3: TGTGCCAGCAGTGTCAGGGGAATCGACACTGAAGCTTTCTTT.

The V gene is TRBV5-1, the J gene TRBJ2-1, with D unresolved. Per the germline V gene, CDR1 is SGHRS and CDR2 is YFSETQ. Trimming pared 2 bases from V and 3 bases from J, leaving 9 bases between. This CDR3 comprises 14 residues. CDR3 sequence reads: CASSFSSDYNEQFF. The CDR3 nucleotides read TGCGCCAGCAGCTTTTCGTCAGACTACAATGAGCAGTTCTTC.

The chain carries TRBV7-2 and TRBJ2-3; 7 nucleotides align to TRBD2. Germline V CDR1 and CDR2: SGHTA, FQGNSA. The CDR3 has 17 residues. J gave up 2 bases and V 5 bases, and 13 bases lay outside the gene matches. The CDR3 here is CASSRASGGRSTDTQYF. CDR3 DNA sequence: TGTGCCAGCAGCCGGGCTTCCGGGGGGAGATCCACAGATACGCAGTATTTT.

The chain recombines TRBV5-1 with TRBJ2-7; 7 positions match TRBD1. CDR1 and CDR2 (germline): SGHRS, YFSETQ. The junction had 8 bases not matched to a gene; V was cut back by 4 bases and J by 4 bases. CDR3 length: 14 amino acids. CDR3 region: CASSLSGQRYEQYF. The CDR3 nucleotides read TGCGCCAGCAGCCTTTCGGGACAGAGATACGAGCAGTACTTC.

This rearrangement joins TRBV18 to TRBJ1-4, with TRBD1 as a possible D gene (5 bases). This CDR3 contains 17 residues. CDR1 and CDR2 (germline): KGHSH, LQKENI. The germline V and J ends were trimmed by 3 bases and 2 bases, with 16 bases remaining between them. The CDR3 DNA is TGTGCCAGCTCACCGGCGATCGGGGGAACGACTAATGAAAAACTGTTTTTT. It is translated as CASSPAIGGTTNEKLFF.

The V call is TRBV4-2, the J call TRBJ1-1, with D perhaps matching TRBD1 (5 bases). The ends were cut back, 1 base at V and 1 base at J, with 22 bases in the middle. The CDR3 spans 19 residues. Germline V gives CDR1 LGHNA, CDR2 YNFKEQ. CDR3 sequence: CASSQGEGTRRIGNTEAFF. CDR3 DNA: TGTGCCAGCAGCCAAGGAGAGGGGACTCGTAGAATCGGGAACACTGAAGCTTTCTTT.

The V call is TRBV25-1, the J call TRBJ1-4, with TRBD1 identical over 7 bases. Germline CDR1 and CDR2: MGHDK and SYGVNS. The V gene end was trimmed by 3 bases and the J gene end by 6 bases; junction bases not matched to a gene: 4. This CDR3 is 14 amino acids long. The CDR3 nucleotides are TGTGCCAGCAGTGAGGTAGGGGGCGATGAAAAACTGTTTTTT. Protein: CASSEVGGDEKLFF.

V usage is TRBV28 and J usage is TRBJ1-3, with D unclear. Trimming took off 6 bases at V and 2 bases at J, with 5 bases between the two ends. CDR1 and CDR2 (germline): MDHEN, SYDVKM. The CDR3 sequence is 12 residues long. This CDR3 reads CASSPTGNTIYF. The CDR3 DNA reads as TGTGCCAGCAGCCCCACTGGAAACACCATATATTTT.

CDR3: CASSDGGLAGVHNEQFF. The CDR3 nucleotides read TGTGCCAGCAGCGACGGAGGACTAGCGGGGGTCCACAATGAGCAGTTCTTC. The V gene is TRBV13, the J gene TRBJ2-1; 13 bases are shared with TRBD2. Looked up from germline, CDR1 is PRHDT and CDR2 is FYEKMQ (reference sequence). V shed 5 bases and J 5 bases; nucleotides not matched to a gene: 9. CDR3 size: 17 residues.

The genes are TRBV7-6 and TRBJ2-7; 7 nucleotides line up with TRBD1. CDR1 SGHVS and CDR2 FNYEAQ come from the germline V gene. Trimming cost V 3 bases and J 2 bases; bases outside gene matches: 1. This CDR3 contains 13 residues. The CDR3 spells CASSFQGAYEQYF. The CDR3 DNA is TGTGCCAGCAGCTTTCAGGGGGCCTACGAGCAGTACTTC.

The chain has TRBV5-1 and TRBJ2-6; D ambiguous. Germline V gives CDR1 SGHRS, CDR2 YFSETQ. This CDR3 has 15 amino acids. The ends were cut back, 8 bases at V and 0 bases at J, with 12 bases in the middle. In DNA, the CDR3 is TGCGCCAGTCAGATAGTCGGCTCTGGGGCCAACGTCCTGACTTTC. It translates to CASQIVGSGANVLTF.

The V and J genes are TRBV20-1 and TRBJ1-1, with a possible D match to TRBD1 (5 bases). Germline V gene lookup returns CDR1 DFQATT and CDR2 SNEGSKA (reference sequence). The CDR3 runs to 14 residues. V lost 3 bases to trimming and J lost 4 bases, with 15 bases between them. This CDR3 reads CSASYRFSGTEAFF. The CDR3 coding sequence is TGCAGTGCTAGTTACAGGTTTTCGGGCACTGAAGCTTTCTTT.

The genes are TRBV5-1 and TRBJ2-2; no reliable D call. The V and J ends lost 7 bases and 2 bases respectively, with 12 bases between them. CDR1 SGHRS and CDR2 YFSETQ come from the germline V gene. The CDR3 contains 14 residues. CDR3 coding DNA: TGCGCCAGCCGCCCTCAAACAAACACCGGGGAGCTGTTTTTT. Encoded protein: CASRPQTNTGELFF.

The rearrangement joins TRBV21-1 to TRBJ2-3; TRBD1, as called in the table, went unchecked against the DNA. TRBV21-1 is a listed pseudogene. CDR3 length: 14 residues. This chain's CDR3 is CASSVHRGHDTQYF. The DNA for the CDR3 is TGTGCCAGCAGCGTACACAGGGGGCACGATACGCAGTATTTT.

This clone was counted only a few times. One end of the junction does not line up with germline, which may come from a read error. V is TRBV7-9 and J is TRBJ2-7; D gene uncertain. CDR1 and CDR2 from the germline V gene are SEHNR and FQNEAQ (reference sequence). There are 11 residues in the CDR3. CDR3: CASTLSYEQYF. Here the CDR3 DNA reads TGTGCCAGCACCTTATCCTACGAGCAGTACTTC.

This clone appeared a single time. The V call is TRBV30, the J call TRBJ2-7; D is uncertain. Germline loops: CDR1 GTSNPN, CDR2 SVGIG (reference sequence). The CDR3 runs to 12 residues. Trimming removed 1 base at V and 3 bases at J, with 7 bases between. The CDR3, as DNA: TGTGCCTGGAGTGGAACGGTCTACGAGCAGTACTTC. It translates to CAWSGTVYEQYF.